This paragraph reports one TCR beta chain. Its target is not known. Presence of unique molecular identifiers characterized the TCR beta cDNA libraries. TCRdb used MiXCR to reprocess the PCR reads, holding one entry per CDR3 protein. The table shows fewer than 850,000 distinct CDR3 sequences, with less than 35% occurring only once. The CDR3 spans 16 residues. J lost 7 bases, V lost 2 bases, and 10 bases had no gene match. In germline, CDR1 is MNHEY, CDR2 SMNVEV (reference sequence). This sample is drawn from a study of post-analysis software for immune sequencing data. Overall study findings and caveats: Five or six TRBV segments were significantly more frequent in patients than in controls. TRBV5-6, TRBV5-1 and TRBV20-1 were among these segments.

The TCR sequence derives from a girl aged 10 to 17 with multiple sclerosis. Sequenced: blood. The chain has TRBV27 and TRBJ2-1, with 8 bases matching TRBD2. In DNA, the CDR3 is TGTGCCAGCAGTTTAGTAACTAGCGGAGGGAGGAATGAGCAGTTCTTC. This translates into CASSLVTSGGRNEQFF.